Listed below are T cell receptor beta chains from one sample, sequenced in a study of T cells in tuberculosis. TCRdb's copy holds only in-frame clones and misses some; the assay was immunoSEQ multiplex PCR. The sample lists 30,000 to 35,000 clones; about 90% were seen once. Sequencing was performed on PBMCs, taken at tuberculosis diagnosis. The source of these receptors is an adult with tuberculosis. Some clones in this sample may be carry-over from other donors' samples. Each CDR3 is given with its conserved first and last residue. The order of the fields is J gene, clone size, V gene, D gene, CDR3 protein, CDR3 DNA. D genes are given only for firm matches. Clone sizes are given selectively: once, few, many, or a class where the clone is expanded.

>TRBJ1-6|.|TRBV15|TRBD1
CATSRQTGLSPLHF
TGTGCCACCAGCAGACAGACAGGGCTTTCACCCCTCCACTTT
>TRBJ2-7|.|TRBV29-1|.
CSASGDTYEQYF
TGCAGCGCCTCGGGGGATACCTACGAGCAGTACTTC
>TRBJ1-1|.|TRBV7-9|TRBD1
CASSWEGTGRMAFF
TGTGCCAGCAGCTGGGAGGGGACAGGGCGAATGGCTTTCTTT
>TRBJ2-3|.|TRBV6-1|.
CASSESMRGGYTDTQYF
TGTGCCAGCAGTGAGAGTATGCGGGGCGGATACACAGATACGCAGTATTTT
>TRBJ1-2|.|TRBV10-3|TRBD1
CAITPDRGVGYTF
TGTGCCATCACCCCAGACAGGGGTGTTGGCTACACCTTC
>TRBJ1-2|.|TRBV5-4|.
CASSWRASTNYGYTF
TGTGCCAGCAGCTGGCGGGCCTCTACTAACTATGGCTACACCTTC
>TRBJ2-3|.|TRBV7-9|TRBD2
CASSLAGGTDTQYF
TGTGCCAGCAGTCTAGCGGGGGGCACAGATACGCAGTATTTT
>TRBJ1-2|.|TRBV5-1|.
CASSPNRDLNYGYTF
TGCGCCAGCAGCCCAAACAGGGACCTTAACTATGGCTACACCTTC
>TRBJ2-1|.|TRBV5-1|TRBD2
CASSLVPPSGTPSKSHNEQFF
TGCGCCAGCAGCTTGGTTCCCCCCAGCGGGACCCCATCGAAAAGCCACAATGAGCAGTTCTTC
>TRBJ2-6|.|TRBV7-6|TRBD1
CASSLEVAGTGAGANVLTF
TGTGCCAGCAGCTTAGAGGTGGCAGGGACAGGAGCTGGGGCCAACGTCCTGACTTTC
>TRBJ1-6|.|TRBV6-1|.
CASSERGFVSDWSPLHF
TGTGCCAGCAGTGAAAGGGGGTTCGTGTCGGACTGGTCACCCCTCCACTTT
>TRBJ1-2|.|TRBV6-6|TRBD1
CASSYLTGGEGGYTF
TGTGCCAGCAGTTACTTGACAGGGGGCGAAGGTGGCTACACCTTC
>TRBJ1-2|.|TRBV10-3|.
CAISESGDTINYGYTF
TGTGCCATCAGTGAGTCGGGGGACACGATTAACTATGGCTACACCTTC
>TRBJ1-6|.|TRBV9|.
CVSSVGGRGNNSPLHF
TGTGTCAGCAGCGTAGGCGGGCGGGGGAATAATTCACCCCTCCACTTT
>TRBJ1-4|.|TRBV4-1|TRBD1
CASSPREPGTGVEPNEKLFF
TGCGCCAGCAGCCCACGAGAGCCCGGGACAGGGGTGGAACCTAATGAAAAACTGTTTTTT
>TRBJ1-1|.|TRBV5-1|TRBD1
CASAQPGQGAPMNTEAFF
TGCGCCAGCGCACAGCCGGGACAGGGGGCACCAATGAACACTGAAGCTTTCTTT
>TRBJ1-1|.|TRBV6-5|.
CASSYLNIGSTEAFF
TGTGCCAGCAGTTACCTAAACATTGGGAGCACTGAAGCTTTCTTT
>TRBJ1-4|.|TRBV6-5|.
CASSPNPATNEKLFF
TGTGCCAGCAGCCCAAACCCAGCAACTAATGAAAAACTGTTTTTT
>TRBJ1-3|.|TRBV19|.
CASSIDRGASSGNTIYF
TGTGCCAGTAGTATAGATCGTGGAGCAAGCTCTGGAAACACCATATATTTT
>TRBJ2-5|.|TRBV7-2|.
CASSLESGIQETQYF
TGTGCCAGCAGCTTAGAATCAGGGATCCAAGAGACCCAGTACTTC
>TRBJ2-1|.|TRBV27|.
CASSPRRGWGRFF
TGTGCCAGCAGTCCCCGCCGTGGGTGGGGGCGGTTCTTC
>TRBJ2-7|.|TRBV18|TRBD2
CASSLTAGGSSYEQYF
TGTGCCAGCTCACTAACAGCGGGGGGAAGCTCCTACGAGCAGTACTTC
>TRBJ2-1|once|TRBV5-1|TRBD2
CASSLIDGGALGEQFF
TGCGCCAGCAGCTTGATCGACGGGGGGGCCTTGGGTGAGCAGTTCTTC
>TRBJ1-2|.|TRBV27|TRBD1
CASSRKPGQGGFNYGYTF
TGTGCCAGCAGTCGGAAACCGGGACAGGGGGGATTCAACTATGGCTACACCTTC
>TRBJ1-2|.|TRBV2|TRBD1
CASSEEPGGYGYTF
TGTGCCAGCAGTGAAGAGCCAGGGGGCTATGGCTACACCTTC
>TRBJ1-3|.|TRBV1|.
CTSSQDRGRGSGNTIYF
TGCACCAGCAGCCAAGATCGGGGGAGGGGTTCTGGAAACACCATATATTTT
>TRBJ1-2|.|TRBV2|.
CASNSQVVINYGYTF
TGTGCCAGCAATTCGCAGGTCGTTATTAACTATGGCTACACCTTC
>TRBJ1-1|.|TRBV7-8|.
CASSPQGLRTEAFF
TGTGCCAGCAGCCCCCAGGGATTGCGGACTGAAGCTTTCTTT
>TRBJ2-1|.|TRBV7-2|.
CASSLYKGQLSYFF
TGTGCCAGCAGCTTATATAAAGGACAGCTAAGTTATTTCTTC
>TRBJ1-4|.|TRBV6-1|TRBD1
CASSEVRGLREKLFF
TGTGCCAGCAGTGAAGTGAGGGGGCTACGGGAAAAACTGTTTTTT
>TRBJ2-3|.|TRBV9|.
CASSVTTGQNTDTQYF
TGTGCCAGCAGCGTAACCACGGGACAAAACACAGATACGCAGTATTTT
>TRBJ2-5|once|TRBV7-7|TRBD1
CASSGHGTDQETQYF
TGTGCCAGCAGCGGACACGGGACAGATCAAGAGACCCAGTACTTC
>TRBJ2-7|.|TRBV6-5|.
CASSYSSFSAYEQYF
TGTGCCAGCAGTTACTCGAGTTTCAGCGCCTACGAGCAGTACTTC